This note documents a single TCR beta chain sequence. The sample belongs to a study of identical twins. Template switching added a universal primer binding site, and final cDNA carried unique molecular identifiers. TCRdb itself ran the 5' RACE reads through MiXCR, one entry per CDR3 protein. The table has about 570,000 distinct CDR3 sequences, around a tenth seen once. V lost 8 bases, J lost 3 bases, and 10 bases stayed unmatched. Germline V gene lookup returns CDR1 MNHNS and CDR2 SASEGT. The CDR3 covers 15 residues. This sample also belongs to another study, concerning yellow fever vaccine responses in identical twins.

This rearrangement joins TRBV6-1 to TRBJ2-7; TRBD1 aligns across 10 bases. The clonotype comes from a woman between 18 and 29 years old in good health. Sequencing input: PBMCs. The CDR3 here is CASRGTGDYSYEQYF. In DNA, the CDR3 is TGTGCCAGCCGGGGGACAGGGGACTATAGCTACGAGCAGTACTTC.